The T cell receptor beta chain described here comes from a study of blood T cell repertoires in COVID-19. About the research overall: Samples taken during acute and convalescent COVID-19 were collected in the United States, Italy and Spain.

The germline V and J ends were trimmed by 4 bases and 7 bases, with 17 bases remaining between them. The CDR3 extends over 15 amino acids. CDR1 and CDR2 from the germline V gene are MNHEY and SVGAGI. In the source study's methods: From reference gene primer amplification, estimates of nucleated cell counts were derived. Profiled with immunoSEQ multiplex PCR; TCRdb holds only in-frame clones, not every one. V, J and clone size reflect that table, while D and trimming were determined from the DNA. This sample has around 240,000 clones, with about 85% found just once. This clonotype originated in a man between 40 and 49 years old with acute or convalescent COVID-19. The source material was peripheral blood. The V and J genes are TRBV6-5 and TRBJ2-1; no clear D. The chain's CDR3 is CASSLGIGEENEQFF. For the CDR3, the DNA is TGTGCCAGCAGTTTAGGTATAGGAGAGGAGAATGAGCAGTTCTTC.